This T cell receptor (beta chain) is from a study of cytomegalovirus exposure and HLA in healthy donors. Findings and caveats of the study: Sequence variants that were highly shared formed a cluster that was likely a sequencing artifact. Excluded were some V segments that proved indistinguishable, including TRBV6-2 and TRBV6-3.

The CDR3 runs to 13 residues. Trimming left V 4 bases short and J 2 bases short, with 8 bases between. The germline CDR1 and CDR2 sequences are MGHRA and YSYEKL. To note about this clone: Its antigen is not identified.

PCR primers comprised 60 Vbeta and 13 Jbeta primers. Repertoires were generated with immunoSEQ multiplex PCR, while TCRdb's copy carries only in-frame clones and drops some. The sample totals more than 200,000 clones. The rearrangement joins TRBV4-1 to TRBJ1-2; tentative D call: TRBD1 (6 bases). Input material: PBMCs. This TCR derives from a woman aged 25 to 39 in good health and CMV-seropositive. The CDR3 loop is CASSPDSNYGYTF. CDR3 DNA: TGCGCCAGCAGCCCGGACAGCAACTATGGCTACACCTTC.